These 18 T cell receptor beta chains originate from one sample sequenced in a study of CD8 T cells in Susac syndrome. Reverse transcription of about 0.45 to 1 ug RNA was performed with random hexamers. MiXCR, run by TCRdb on the immunoSEQ multiplex PCR reads, gives a single entry per CDR3 protein. The sample shows fewer than 200,000 distinct CDR3 sequences, about 95% of them seen only once. The sample taken for sequencing was CD4+ T cells from PBMCs. All receptors come from a human donor in good health.

The chain couples TRBV6-4 to TRBJ2-3; TRBD2 matches 13 bases. V was pared by 3 bases and J by 5 bases, with 5 bases of the junction left unmatched. Germline V gene sequence: CDR1 MRHNA, CDR2 SNTAGT. This CDR3 region has 16 residues. DNA of the CDR3: TGTGCCAGCAGTGAACGGACTAGCGGGAGTGGAGATACGCAGTATTTT. Its translation is CASSERTSGSGDTQYF.

The V gene is TRBV1, the J gene TRBJ1-1; the table assigns TRBD1, which was not confirmed against the DNA. TRBV1 is listed as a pseudogene. This CDR3 comprises 20 residues. The chain's CDR3 is CTSSQVRPRQNLLMNTEAFF. The CDR3 DNA is TGCACCAGCAGCCAAGTTCGGCCTAGACAGAACCTTCTCATGAACACTGAAGCTTTCTTT.

The chain couples TRBV27 to TRBJ2-7, with 10 bases fitting TRBD2. V lost 7 bases, J lost 3 bases, and 9 bases stayed unmatched. Germline lookup yields CDR1 MNHEY and CDR2 SMNVEV (reference sequence). This CDR3 comprises 15 residues. The CDR3 DNA is TGTGCCAGCACCCGGACTAAGCGGGAGGGCTACGAGCAGTACTTC. It yields the protein CASTRTKREGYEQYF.

The chain carries TRBV20-1 and TRBJ1-2; D not certain. Deletions cut 3 bases from V and 2 bases from J, with 13 bases between. Germline V gene data show CDR1 as DFQATT and CDR2 as SNEGSKA (reference sequence). The CDR3 is 14 residues long. CDR3 nucleotides: TGCAGTGCTAGTGTCCTAGGGCACAACTATGGCTACACCTTC. It encodes CSASVLGHNYGYTF.

The chain uses TRBV6-5 and TRBJ2-3, with D perhaps being TRBD1 or TRBD2 (5 bases each). Germline values: CDR1 MNHEY, CDR2 SVGAGI. This CDR3 has 13 residues. V was trimmed by 5 bases and J by 10 bases, leaving 16 bases between them. In DNA form, the CDR3 reads TGTGCCAGCAGTAAAGAAGCTAGCAGGGCGCAGTATTTT. Translated, it gives CASSKEASRAQYF.

The V and J genes are TRBV3-1 and TRBJ2-7, with D perhaps TRBD2 (6 bases). The CDR3 has 15 residues. Trimming pared 4 bases from V and 1 base from J, leaving 14 bases between. Germline CDR1 is LGHDT and CDR2 is YNNKEL (reference sequence). The CDR3 loop is CASSPGLARSYEQYF. CDR3 DNA sequence: TGTGCCAGCAGCCCCGGTCTAGCGAGGTCCTACGAGCAGTACTTC.

This chain joins TRBV28 and TRBJ1-5; a possible D gene is TRBD1 (5 bases). The V end was cut by 7 bases, the J end by 1 base, with 11 bases between. The CDR3 is 14 residues long. Germline values: CDR1 MDHEN, CDR2 SYDVKM. CDR3 in DNA: TGTGCCAGCACAAAAGGGACCAGCAATCAGCCCCAGCATTTT. Residues: CASTKGTSNQPQHF.

The rearrangement links TRBV29-1 to TRBJ1-2; D perhaps matches TRBD1 (5 bases). V lost 6 bases, J lost 8 bases, and 19 bases lay in between. This CDR3 is 13 amino acids long. CDR1 and CDR2 from the germline V gene are SQVTM and ANQGSEA. CDR3 DNA sequence: TGCAGCGTGGGGGAAAGTGGTGACGGAGGCTACACCTTC. Translating it yields CSVGESGDGGYTF.

V usage is TRBV28 and J usage is TRBJ2-1, with D possibly matching TRBD2 (6 bases). Germline-derived CDR1 and CDR2 are MDHEN and SYDVKM. Trimming removed 4 bases from V and 7 bases from J, with 20 bases in between. This CDR3 comprises 16 residues. CDR3 nucleotide sequence: TGTGCCAGCAGTTCGGTGGGTCGCGGGGCAGATAATGAGCAGTTCTTC. Translation gives CASSSVGRGADNEQFF.

J is TRBJ2-1 and V is TRBV19; D unresolved. Germline V CDR1 and CDR2: LNHDA, SQIVND (reference sequence). V lost 0 bases and J lost 6, with 15 bases in between. The CDR3 sequence is 16 residues long. CDR3 protein: CASSIDNQRTRNEQFF. The CDR3 nucleotides read TGTGCCAGTAGTATAGATAATCAGCGTACCCGCAATGAGCAGTTCTTC.

The chain couples TRBV13 to TRBJ2-5; possible D gene TRBD1, 5 bases. Trimming stripped 5 bases from V and 5 bases from J, with 15 bases between. Germline V gene data show CDR1 as PRHDT and CDR2 as FYEKMQ (reference sequence). The CDR3 has 14 amino acids. The CDR3 sequence: CASSVRAGLETQYF. In nucleotides, the CDR3 is TGTGCCAGCAGCGTTAGGGCAGGGCTGGAGACCCAGTACTTC.

This clonotype has only one observation. The rearrangement joins TRBV5-1 to TRBJ2-6; no definite D call. V was pared by 3 bases and J by 2 bases, with 9 bases between. Looked up from germline, CDR1 is SGHRS and CDR2 is YFSETQ. CDR3 length: 15 amino acids. CDR3 residues: CASSSTAPGANVLTF. As DNA, the CDR3 is TGCGCCAGCAGCTCGACGGCCCCTGGGGCCAACGTCCTGACTTTC.

This chain uses TRBV7-9 with TRBJ2-5; D remains unclear. The CDR3 has 14 amino acids. The V end lost 1 base, the J end lost 4 bases, and 10 bases lay between the germline ends. Germline V gene data show CDR1 as SEHNR and CDR2 as FQNEAQ (reference sequence). The CDR3 region has the DNA TGTGCCAGCAGCTTAGGGGCGGCGTCAGAGACCCAGTACTTC. This codes for CASSLGAASETQYF.

The DNA for the CDR3 is TGTGCCAGCAGCCCCCACAGTGCTGCCATCTTAGGGACGCAGTATTTT. It translates to CASSPHSAAILGTQYF. The chain links TRBV3-1 to TRBJ2-3, with no clear D. Germline V CDR1 and CDR2: LGHDT, YNNKEL (reference sequence). V gave up 4 bases and J gave up 9 bases, with 23 bases separating them. The CDR3 contains 16 residues.

A single count supports this clonotype. CDR3 protein: CASSYPDTPYEQYF. The CDR3 coding sequence is TGTGCCAGCAGTTATCCGGACACTCCCTACGAGCAGTACTTC. The J gene is TRBJ2-7, the V gene TRBV6-6; D is possibly TRBD1 (5 bases). The V gene lost 3 bases and the J gene lost 2 bases, with 11 bases spanning the gap. The CDR3 length is 14 residues. Germline CDR1 reads MNHNY; CDR2 reads SVGAGI (reference sequence).

The chain carries TRBV27 and TRBJ2-1, with unresolved D. Trimming stripped 8 bases from V and 5 bases from J, with 19 bases between. CDR3 length equals 15 residues. Germline V gene sequence: CDR1 MNHEY, CDR2 SMNVEV (reference sequence). This chain's CDR3 is CASHLVGKLDNEQFF. The CDR3 DNA reads as TGTGCCAGCCATCTAGTAGGCAAGCTTGACAATGAGCAGTTCTTC.

The chain joins TRBV28 to TRBJ2-2; D tentatively fits TRBD1 or TRBD2 (5 bases each). CDR1 is MDHEN and CDR2 is SYDVKM in the germline V gene. CDR3 length: 15 residues. V was cut by 6 bases and J by 4 bases, with 15 bases left in between. The CDR3 sequence: CASSRDRVTTGELFF. CDR3 nucleotide sequence: TGTGCCAGCAGCCGGGACCGAGTGACCACCGGGGAGCTGTTTTTT.

This chain uses TRBV3-1 with TRBJ2-1; D is perhaps TRBD2 (5 bases). CDR3 length: 17 residues. Germline values: CDR1 LGHDT, CDR2 YNNKEL (reference sequence). V shed 2 bases and J shed 1 base, with 15 bases lying between them. The CDR3 spells CASSQPGDYLSYNEQFF. The CDR3 nucleotides are TGTGCCAGCAGCCAACCAGGAGACTACCTATCCTACAATGAGCAGTTCTTC.